This T cell receptor beta chain was obtained from a study of blood T cell repertoires in COVID-19. Study-level information: COVID-19 samples from acute and convalescent phases originated in the United States, Italy and Spain. The analysed material was cDNA or gDNA that came from T cells, B-cell-depleted T cells, or PBMCs.

Original processing methods: How many nucleated cells were present was estimated from reference gene primer amplification. Method: immunoSEQ multiplex PCR; TCRdb's copy keeps in-frame clones and lacks some. D and trimming come from the DNA, and the V and J calls and clone size come from that table. In the table there are over 90,000 clones, 75% to 90% of which are singletons. The ends were cut back, 5 bases at V and 0 bases at J, with 26 bases in the middle. The CDR3 is 19 amino acids. Germline CDR1 is SEHNR and CDR2 is FQNEAQ (reference sequence). The chain employs TRBV7-9 and TRBJ2-7; a weak D match, TRBD1 (6 bases). The sequencing sample was made of peripheral blood. The sequence was obtained from a man of 80 years or more with acute or convalescent COVID-19. CDR3 amino acids: CASSHPADLTGTSSYEQYF. For the CDR3, the DNA is TGTGCCAGCAGCCACCCCGCCGATCTGACAGGTACTAGCTCCTACGAGCAGTACTTC.